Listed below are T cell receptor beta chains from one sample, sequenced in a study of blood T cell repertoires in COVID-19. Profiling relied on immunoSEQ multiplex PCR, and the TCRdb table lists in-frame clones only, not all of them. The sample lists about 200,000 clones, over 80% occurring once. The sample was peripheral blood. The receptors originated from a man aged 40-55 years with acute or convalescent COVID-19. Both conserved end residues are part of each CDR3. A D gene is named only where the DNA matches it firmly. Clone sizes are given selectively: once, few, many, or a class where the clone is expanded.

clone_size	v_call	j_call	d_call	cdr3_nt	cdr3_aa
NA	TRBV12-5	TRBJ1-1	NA	TGTGCTAGTGGTCCCCCTCCAGAGAACACTGAAGCTTTCTTT	CASGPPPENTEAFF
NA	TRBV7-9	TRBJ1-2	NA	TGTGCCAGCAGCTTAGTAACAGAAGGCTACACCTTC	CASSLVTEGYTF
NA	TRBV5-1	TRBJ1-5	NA	TGCGCCAGCAGCTTGGAGGGAGGACTGACTAATCAGCCCCAGCATTTT	CASSLEGGLTNQPQHF
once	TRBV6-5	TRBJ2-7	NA	TGTGCCAGCAGTTACTCTGGGACTGGAAACTACGAGCAGTACTTC	CASSYSGTGNYEQYF
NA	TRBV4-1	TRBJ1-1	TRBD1	TGCGCCAGCAGCCAACTGGACAGGGGGATGCACACTGAAGCTTTCTTT	CASSQLDRGMHTEAFF
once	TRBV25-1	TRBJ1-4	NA	TGTGCCAGCAGTGAGTACAGGGAAAATGAAAAACTGTTTTTT	CASSEYRENEKLFF
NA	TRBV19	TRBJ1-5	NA	TGTGCCAGTAGTATCCCGAGGCTTCAGCCCCAGCATTTT	CASSIPRLQPQHF
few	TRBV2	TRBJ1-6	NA	TGTGCCAGCAGGAAAGACTCCTCCTATAATTCACCCCTCCACTTT	CASRKDSSYNSPLHF
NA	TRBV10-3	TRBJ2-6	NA	TGTGCCATCAGTGAAAGGATGCAGGGTACTGGGGCCAACGTCCTGACTTTC	CAISERMQGTGANVLTF
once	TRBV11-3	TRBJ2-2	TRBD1	TGTGCCAGCAGCTTAGGCCGGGACAGGGCGAACACCGGGGAGCTGTTTTTT	CASSLGRDRANTGELFF
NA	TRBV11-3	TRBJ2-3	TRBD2	TGTGCCAGCAGCAGAGATACGGGACTAGCGGGTCATGGTACGCAGTATTTT	CASSRDTGLAGHGTQYF
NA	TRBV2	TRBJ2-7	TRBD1	TGTGCCAGCAAAAATACAGGGGGCGGGTTAGAGCAGTACTTC	CASKNTGGGLEQYF
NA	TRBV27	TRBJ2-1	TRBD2	TGTGCCAGCAGTTTTGATGGACTAGCGGGATCCTACAATGAGCAGTTCTTC	CASSFDGLAGSYNEQFF
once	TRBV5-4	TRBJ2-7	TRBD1	TGTGCCAGCAGCTTCCGACAGGGGTTGCACGAGCAGTACTTC	CASSFRQGLHEQYF
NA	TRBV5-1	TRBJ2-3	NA	TGCGCCAGCAGCTTGGATTCCGGGAGCCAATTTCGGCAGTATTTT	CASSLDSGSQFRQYF
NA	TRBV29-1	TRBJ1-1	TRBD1	TGCAGCGTTTTGACAGGGGGCACTGAAGCTTTCTTT	CSVLTGGTEAFF
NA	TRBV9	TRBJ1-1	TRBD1	TGTGCCAGCAGCGTAAGAGACAGGGCGTCTGAAGCTTTCTTT	CASSVRDRASEAFF
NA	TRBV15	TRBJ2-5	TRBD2	TGTGCCACCAGCAGAGGACTAGCGGGAGGGCAAGAGACCCAGTACTTC	CATSRGLAGGQETQYF
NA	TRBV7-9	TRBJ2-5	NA	TGTGCCAGCAGCTTGCACGGGGACCAAGAGACCCAGTACTTC	CASSLHGDQETQYF
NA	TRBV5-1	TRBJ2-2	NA	TGCGCCAGCAGCCCTTTTACAGGGGTAGCGGACACCGGGGAGCTGTTTTTT	CASSPFTGVADTGELFF
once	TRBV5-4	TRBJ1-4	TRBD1	TGTGCCAGCAGCTTGGGGACAGGGTGGAATGAAAAACTGTTTTTT	CASSLGTGWNEKLFF
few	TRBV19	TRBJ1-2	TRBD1	TGTGCCAGTAGAGGGGGCCGGGGTTATGGCTACACCTTC	CASRGGRGYGYTF
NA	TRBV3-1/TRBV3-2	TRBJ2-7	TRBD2	TGTGCCAGCAGCCAAGGGCGGACTAGCGGTACCTACGAGCAGTACTTC	CASSQGRTSGTYEQYF